This is a list of T cell receptor beta chains from one sample in a study of blood T cell repertoires in COVID-19. Assay: immunoSEQ multiplex PCR; the TCRdb copy retains only in-frame clones and omits some. The sample includes approximately 450,000 clones, roughly nine tenths of them seen just once. What was sequenced was PBMCs or T cells enriched from blood (not recorded which). Receptors were obtained from a woman between 18 and 29 years old with acute COVID-19. Each CDR3 is given with its conserved first and last residue. A D gene is named only where the DNA matches it firmly. The size field is filled for only some rows; it gives once, few, many or a size class.

length: 14
V: TRBV5-1
D: .
size: .
J: TRBJ2-1
CDR3: CASSVRDIYNEQFF
DNA: TGCGCCAGCAGTGTCCGGGACATCTACAATGAGCAGTTCTTC

length: 14
V: TRBV5-8
D: TRBD2
size: once
J: TRBJ2-3
CDR3: CASSLGGRTDTQYF
DNA: TGTGCCAGCAGCTTGGGCGGGAGAACAGATACGCAGTATTTT

length: 15
V: TRBV19
D: .
size: .
J: TRBJ1-5
CDR3: CASSMIDRNNQPQHF
DNA: TGTGCCAGTAGTATGATCGACAGGAACAATCAGCCCCAGCATTTT

length: 14
V: TRBV29-1
D: TRBD1
size: .
J: TRBJ1-1
CDR3: CSVEGTGGGTEAFF
DNA: TGCAGCGTTGAAGGCACAGGGGGCGGCACTGAAGCTTTCTTT

length: 14
V: TRBV5-6
D: TRBD1
size: .
J: TRBJ2-5
CDR3: CASSWGTGEETQYF
DNA: TGTGCCAGCAGCTGGGGGACAGGGGAAGAGACCCAGTACTTC

length: 14
V: TRBV5-1
D: TRBD1
size: .
J: TRBJ2-5
CDR3: CASSYRQGQETQYF
DNA: TGCGCCAGCAGCTACCGACAGGGACAAGAGACCCAGTACTTC

length: 13
V: TRBV7-2
D: .
size: .
J: TRBJ1-5
CDR3: CASSRTGNQPQHF
DNA: TGTGCCAGCAGTAGGACAGGCAATCAGCCCCAGCATTTT

length: 15
V: TRBV19
D: .
size: few
J: TRBJ1-2
CDR3: CASSIYPTGSYGYTF
DNA: TGTGCCAGTAGTATCTATCCGACAGGTTCCTATGGCTACACCTTC

length: 17
V: TRBV13
D: TRBD2
size: .
J: TRBJ2-1
CDR3: CASSPTTGAGVYNEQFF
DNA: TGTGCCAGCAGCCCCACCACCGGAGCGGGGGTCTACAATGAGCAGTTCTTC

length: 14
V: TRBV12-5
D: .
size: .
J: TRBJ1-1
CDR3: CASGFAGRNTEAFF
DNA: TGTGCTAGTGGTTTTGCGGGGAGAAACACTGAAGCTTTCTTT

length: 12
V: TRBV12-3/TRBV12-4
D: TRBD2
size: once
J: TRBJ2-1
CDR3: CASSSGTTEQFF
DNA: TGTGCCAGCAGCTCTGGGACTACCGAGCAGTTCTTC

length: 15
V: TRBV9
D: TRBD1
size: .
J: TRBJ1-5
CDR3: CASSVTGGINQPQHF
DNA: TGTGCCAGCAGCGTGACAGGGGGAATCAATCAGCCCCAGCATTTT

length: 16
V: TRBV5-6
D: TRBD2
size: .
J: TRBJ2-7
CDR3: CASSYGLAGANYEQYF
DNA: TGTGCTAGCAGCTACGGACTAGCGGGAGCAAACTACGAGCAGTACTTC

length: 14
V: TRBV2
D: TRBD1
size: few
J: TRBJ1-1
CDR3: CASSYYTGGTEAFF
DNA: TGTGCCAGCAGTTACTACACAGGGGGTACTGAAGCTTTCTTT

length: 16
V: TRBV3-1/TRBV3-2
D: .
size: once
J: TRBJ2-5
CDR3: CASSQGSSEFSETQYF
DNA: TGTGCCAGCAGCCAAGGTTCAAGCGAATTTTCGGAGACCCAGTACTTC

length: 15
V: TRBV5-1
D: TRBD1
size: once
J: TRBJ2-7
CDR3: CASSHQDRTLGEQYF
DNA: TGCGCCAGCAGCCACCAGGACAGGACTCTGGGGGAGCAGTACTTC

length: 16
V: TRBV10-2
D: .
size: .
J: TRBJ2-7
CDR3: CASSEWQTNQRYEQYF
DNA: TGCGCCAGCAGTGAATGGCAAACAAATCAGCGTTATGAGCAGTACTTC

length: 15
V: TRBV4-1
D: .
size: few
J: TRBJ2-1
CDR3: CASSQAGSSYNEQFF
DNA: TGCGCCAGCAGCCAAGCCGGGAGCTCCTACAATGAGCAGTTCTTC

length: 13
V: TRBV6-5
D: .
size: .
J: TRBJ1-1
CDR3: CASRSPKNTEAFF
DNA: TGTGCCAGCAGGTCACCTAAGAACACTGAAGCTTTCTTT

length: 19
V: TRBV4-3
D: TRBD1
size: .
J: TRBJ2-3
CDR3: CASSPGQGVPNPSTDTQYF
DNA: TGCGCCAGCAGCCCCGGACAGGGTGTCCCAAATCCTAGCACAGATACGCAGTATTTT

length: 15
V: TRBV19
D: TRBD1
size: .
J: TRBJ1-5
CDR3: CASSTGTGENQPQHF
DNA: TGTGCCAGTAGTACAGGGACAGGGGAGAATCAGCCCCAGCATTTT

length: 17
V: TRBV7-8
D: TRBD1
size: .
J: TRBJ2-2
CDR3: CASSSPDRGRYTGELFF
DNA: TGTGCCAGCAGCTCGCCGGACAGGGGGCGATACACCGGGGAGCTGTTTTTT

length: 15
V: TRBV10-3
D: TRBD1
size: .
J: TRBJ2-7
CDR3: CAISEAGTETYEQYF
DNA: TGTGCCATCAGTGAGGCCGGGACAGAGACCTACGAGCAGTACTTC

length: 15
V: TRBV9
D: .
size: .
J: TRBJ2-2
CDR3: CASSVGPGETGELFF
DNA: TGTGCCAGCAGCGTAGGGCCGGGGGAAACCGGGGAGCTGTTTTTT

length: 14
V: TRBV9
D: .
size: .
J: TRBJ1-1
CDR3: CASSVDRVNTEAFF
DNA: TGTGCCAGCAGCGTAGACAGGGTGAACACTGAAGCTTTCTTT

length: 13
V: TRBV20-1
D: .
size: .
J: TRBJ2-7
CDR3: CSASSSWGNEQYF
DNA: TGCAGTGCTAGTTCGTCTTGGGGCAACGAGCAGTACTTC

length: 13
V: TRBV11-2
D: .
size: .
J: TRBJ2-3
CDR3: CASSLLVTDTQYF
DNA: TGTGCCAGCAGCTTACTAGTCACAGATACGCAGTATTTT

length: 12
V: TRBV30
D: .
size: few
J: TRBJ2-1
CDR3: CAWSPWGGEQFF
DNA: TGTGCCTGGAGCCCGTGGGGCGGTGAGCAGTTCTTC

length: 14
V: TRBV20-1
D: TRBD2
size: .
J: TRBJ2-7
CDR3: CSASDSGRAYEQYF
DNA: TGCAGTGCTAGTGACAGCGGGAGGGCGTACGAGCAGTACTTC

length: 16
V: TRBV5-5
D: TRBD1
size: .
J: TRBJ1-3
CDR3: CASSTGTGSSGNTIYF
DNA: TGTGCCAGCAGCACCGGGACAGGGTCCTCTGGAAACACCATATATTTT

length: 17
V: TRBV4-2
D: .
size: .
J: TRBJ1-5
CDR3: CASSQDFRRRVNQPQHF
DNA: TGTGCCAGCAGCCAAGATTTCAGGCGGAGGGTCAATCAGCCCCAGCATTTT

length: 14
V: TRBV19
D: TRBD1
size: .
J: TRBJ1-4
CDR3: CASNDRGTNEKLFF
DNA: TGTGCCAGTAATGACAGGGGTACTAATGAAAAACTGTTTTTT

length: 16
V: TRBV4-1
D: .
size: once
J: TRBJ2-1
CDR3: CASSPELKRRINEQFF
DNA: TGCGCCAGCAGCCCGGAACTCAAAAGGAGAATCAATGAGCAGTTCTTC

length: 14
V: TRBV20-1
D: .
size: .
J: TRBJ2-7
CDR3: CSASRGSPSYEQYF
DNA: TGCAGTGCCAGTAGGGGGTCGCCCTCCTACGAGCAGTACTTC

length: 13
V: TRBV28
D: .
size: .
J: TRBJ1-2
CDR3: CASSGGRIYGYTF
DNA: TGTGCCAGCAGCGGGGGACGGATCTATGGCTACACCTTC

length: 16
V: TRBV7-9
D: TRBD1
size: .
J: TRBJ2-2
CDR3: CASSPPGQGRPGELFF
DNA: TGTGCCAGCAGCCCTCCGGGACAGGGAAGGCCCGGGGAGCTGTTTTTT

length: 13
V: TRBV12-3/TRBV12-4
D: .
size: .
J: TRBJ1-1
CDR3: CATSDRWATEAFF
DNA: TGTGCCACCTCTGACAGGTGGGCGACTGAAGCTTTCTTT

length: 15
V: TRBV11-2
D: TRBD2
size: .
J: TRBJ2-1
CDR3: CASTVSGGGGNEQFF
DNA: TGTGCCAGCACTGTCAGCGGAGGCGGGGGCAATGAGCAGTTCTTC

length: 13
V: TRBV12-3/TRBV12-4
D: .
size: once
J: TRBJ2-1
CDR3: CASSPSGNNEQFF
DNA: TGTGCCAGCAGCCCCTCAGGGAACAATGAGCAGTTCTTC

length: 15
V: TRBV3-1/TRBV3-2
D: .
size: once
J: TRBJ2-1
CDR3: CASSLGGSSYNEQFF
DNA: TGTGCCAGCAGCCTCGGAGGGAGCTCCTACAATGAGCAGTTCTTC

length: 13
V: TRBV7-6
D: TRBD1
size: .
J: TRBJ2-1
CDR3: CASTQGSGNEQFF
DNA: TGTGCCAGCACACAGGGGTCCGGCAATGAGCAGTTCTTC

length: 16
V: TRBV28
D: TRBD2
size: .
J: TRBJ2-3
CDR3: CASSSPASGSTDTQYF
DNA: TGTGCCAGCAGTTCCCCAGCTAGCGGGAGCACAGATACGCAGTATTTT

length: 17
V: TRBV11-2
D: .
size: .
J: TRBJ1-4
CDR3: CASSLLASTGTNEKLFF
DNA: TGTGCCAGCAGCTTACTGGCCTCAACGGGAACTAATGAAAAACTGTTTTTT

length: 14
V: TRBV7-2
D: .
size: .
J: TRBJ2-7
CDR3: CASSLELSSYEQYF
DNA: TGTGCCAGCAGCTTAGAACTTTCCTCCTACGAGCAGTACTTC

length: 17
V: TRBV19
D: .
size: .
J: TRBJ2-2
CDR3: CASSPGQLHANTGELFF
DNA: TGTGCCAGTAGTCCCGGACAGTTGCACGCGAACACCGGGGAGCTGTTTTTT

length: 16
V: TRBV6-1
D: .
size: .
J: TRBJ1-3
CDR3: CASSEINQGNGNTIYF
DNA: TGTGCCAGCAGTGAAATAAACCAGGGAAATGGAAACACCATATATTTT

length: 16
V: TRBV6-5
D: TRBD1
size: .
J: TRBJ1-2
CDR3: CASSYSTGQGRDGYTF
DNA: TGTGCCAGCAGTTACTCGACCGGACAGGGTCGGGATGGCTACACCTTC

length: 15
V: TRBV2
D: .
size: .
J: TRBJ2-5
CDR3: CASSVGQGPQETQYF
DNA: TGTGCCAGCAGTGTAGGGCAGGGGCCCCAAGAGACCCAGTACTTC

length: 15
V: TRBV5-4
D: .
size: .
J: TRBJ2-1
CDR3: CASSSGGNSYNEQFF
DNA: TGTGCCAGCAGCTCGGGCGGGAACTCCTACAATGAGCAGTTCTTC

length: 15
V: TRBV27
D: .
size: .
J: TRBJ1-2
CDR3: CASSFIDRPNYGYTF
DNA: TGTGCCAGCAGTTTTATTGACAGGCCTAACTATGGCTACACCTTC